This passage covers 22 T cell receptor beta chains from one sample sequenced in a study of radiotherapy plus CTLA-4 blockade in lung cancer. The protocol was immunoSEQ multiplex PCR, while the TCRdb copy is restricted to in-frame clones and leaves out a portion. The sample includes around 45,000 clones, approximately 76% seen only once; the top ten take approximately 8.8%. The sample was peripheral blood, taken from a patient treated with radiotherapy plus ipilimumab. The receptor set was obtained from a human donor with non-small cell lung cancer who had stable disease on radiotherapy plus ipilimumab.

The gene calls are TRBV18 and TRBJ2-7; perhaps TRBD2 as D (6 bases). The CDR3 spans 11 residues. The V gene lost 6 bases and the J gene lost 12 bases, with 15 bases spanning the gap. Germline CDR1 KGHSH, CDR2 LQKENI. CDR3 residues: CASSPGLWGYF. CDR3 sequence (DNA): TGTGCCAGCTCGCCGGGACTCTGGGGGTACTTC.

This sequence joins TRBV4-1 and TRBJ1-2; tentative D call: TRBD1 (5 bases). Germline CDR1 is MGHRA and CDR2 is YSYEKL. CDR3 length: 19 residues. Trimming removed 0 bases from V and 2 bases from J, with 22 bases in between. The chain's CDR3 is CASSQDFGTSGAKNYGYTF. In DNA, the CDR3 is TGCGCCAGCAGCCAAGATTTTGGGACGAGCGGAGCCAAGAACTATGGCTACACCTTC.

The CDR3 reads CASSLGQGNTEAFF. The CDR3 coding sequence is TGTGCCAGCAGCTTAGGACAGGGGAACACTGAAGCTTTCTTT. The chain joins TRBV7-9 to TRBJ1-1; 7 nucleotides align to TRBD1. CDR3 length: 14 amino acids. Germline CDR1 SEHNR, CDR2 FQNEAQ (reference sequence). Losses at the gene ends were 1 base for V and 1 base for J; bases not matched to a gene: 0.

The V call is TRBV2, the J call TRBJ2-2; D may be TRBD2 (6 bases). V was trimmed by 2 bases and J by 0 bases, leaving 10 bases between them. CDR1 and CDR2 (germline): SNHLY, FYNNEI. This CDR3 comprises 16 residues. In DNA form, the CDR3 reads TGTGCCAGCAGTGAAACCCCGGGGGCGAACACCGGGGAGCTGTTTTTT. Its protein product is CASSETPGANTGELFF.

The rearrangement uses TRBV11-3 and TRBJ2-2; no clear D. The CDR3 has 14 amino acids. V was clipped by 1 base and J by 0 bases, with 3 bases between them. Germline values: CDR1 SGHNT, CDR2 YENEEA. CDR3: CASSLGPNTGELFF. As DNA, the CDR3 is TGTGCCAGCAGCTTAGGACCGAACACCGGGGAGCTGTTTTTT.

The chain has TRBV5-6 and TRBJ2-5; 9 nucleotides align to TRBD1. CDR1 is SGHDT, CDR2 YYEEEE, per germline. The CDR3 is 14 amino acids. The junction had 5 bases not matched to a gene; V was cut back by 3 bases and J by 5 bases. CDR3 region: CASSSWDRVETQYF. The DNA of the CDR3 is TGTGCCAGCAGCTCCTGGGACAGGGTCGAGACCCAGTACTTC. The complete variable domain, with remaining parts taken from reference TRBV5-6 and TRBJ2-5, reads DAGVTQSPTHLIKTRGQQVTLRCSPKSGHDTVSWYQQALGQGPQFIFQYYEEEERQRGNFPDRFSGHQFPNYSSELNVNALLLGDSALYLCASSSWDRVETQYFGPGTRLLVL.

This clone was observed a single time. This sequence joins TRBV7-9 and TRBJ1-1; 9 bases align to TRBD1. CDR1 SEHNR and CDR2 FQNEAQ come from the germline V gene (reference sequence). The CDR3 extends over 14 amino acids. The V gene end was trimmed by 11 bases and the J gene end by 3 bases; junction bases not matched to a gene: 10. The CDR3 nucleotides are TGTGCCGGTTCGAAACAGGGGGCAGACACTGAAGCTTTCTTT. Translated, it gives CAGSKQGADTEAFF.

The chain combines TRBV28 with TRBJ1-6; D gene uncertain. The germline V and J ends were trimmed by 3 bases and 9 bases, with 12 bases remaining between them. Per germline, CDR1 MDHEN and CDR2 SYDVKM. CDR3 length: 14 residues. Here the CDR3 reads CASSLARTLSPLHF. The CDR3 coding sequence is TGTGCCAGCAGTTTGGCGCGGACCCTTTCACCCCTCCACTTT.

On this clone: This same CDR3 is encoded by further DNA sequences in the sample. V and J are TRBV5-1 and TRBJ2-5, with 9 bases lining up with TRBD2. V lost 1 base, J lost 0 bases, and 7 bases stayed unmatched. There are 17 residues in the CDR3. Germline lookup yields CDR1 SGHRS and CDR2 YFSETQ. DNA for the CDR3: TGCGCCAGCAGCTTGAGACGGGCGGGGGGGAACCAAGAGACCCAGTACTTC. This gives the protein CASSLRRAGGNQETQYF. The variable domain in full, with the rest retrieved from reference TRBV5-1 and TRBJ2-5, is KAGVTQTPRYLIKTRGQQVTLSCSPISGHRSVSWYQQTPGQGLQFLFEYFSETQRNKGNFPGRFSGRQFSNSRSEMNVSTLELGDSALYLCASSLRRAGGNQETQYFGPGTRLLVL.

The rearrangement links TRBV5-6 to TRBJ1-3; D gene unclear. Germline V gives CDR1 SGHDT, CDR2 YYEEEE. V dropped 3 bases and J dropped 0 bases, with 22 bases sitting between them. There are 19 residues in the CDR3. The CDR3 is CASSSLQFLGRSSGNTIYF. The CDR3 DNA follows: TGTGCCAGCAGCTCCTTACAATTCCTTGGACGGTCCTCTGGAAACACCATATATTTT.

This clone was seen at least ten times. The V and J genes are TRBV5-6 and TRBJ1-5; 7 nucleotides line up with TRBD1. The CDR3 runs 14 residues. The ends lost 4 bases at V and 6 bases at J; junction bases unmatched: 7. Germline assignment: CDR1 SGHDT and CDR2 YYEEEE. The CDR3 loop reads CASSETGNRQPQHF. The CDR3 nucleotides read TGTGCCAGCAGCGAGACAGGGAATCGTCAGCCCCAGCATTTT.

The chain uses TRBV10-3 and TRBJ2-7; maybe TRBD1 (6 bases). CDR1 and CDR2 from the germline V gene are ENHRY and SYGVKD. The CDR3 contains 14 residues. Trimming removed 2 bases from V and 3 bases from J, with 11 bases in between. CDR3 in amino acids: CAISETGINYEQYF. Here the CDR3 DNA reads TGTGCCATCAGTGAGACAGGGATCAACTACGAGCAGTACTTC.

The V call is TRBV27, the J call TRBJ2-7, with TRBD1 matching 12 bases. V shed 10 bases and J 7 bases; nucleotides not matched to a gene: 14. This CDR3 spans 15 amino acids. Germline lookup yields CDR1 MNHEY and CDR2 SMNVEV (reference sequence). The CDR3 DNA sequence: TGTGCCAACAACATAGGGGGACAGGGGGCGAAGGAGCAGTACTTC. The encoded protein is CANNIGGQGAKEQYF.

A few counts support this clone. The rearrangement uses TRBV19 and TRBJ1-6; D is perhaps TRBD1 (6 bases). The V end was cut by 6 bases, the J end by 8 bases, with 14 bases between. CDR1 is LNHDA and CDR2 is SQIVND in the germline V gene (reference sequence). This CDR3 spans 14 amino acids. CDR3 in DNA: TGTGCCAGTAGGGCAGGGGCAGGGGATTCACCCCTCCACTTT. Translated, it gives CASRAGAGDSPLHF.

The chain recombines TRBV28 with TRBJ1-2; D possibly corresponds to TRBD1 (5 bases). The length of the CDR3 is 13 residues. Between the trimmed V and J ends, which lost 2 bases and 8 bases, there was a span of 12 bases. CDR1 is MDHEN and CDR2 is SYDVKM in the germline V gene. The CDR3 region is CASSLEAGRGYTF. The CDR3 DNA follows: TGTGCCAGCAGTTTAGAGGCAGGGCGCGGCTACACCTTC.

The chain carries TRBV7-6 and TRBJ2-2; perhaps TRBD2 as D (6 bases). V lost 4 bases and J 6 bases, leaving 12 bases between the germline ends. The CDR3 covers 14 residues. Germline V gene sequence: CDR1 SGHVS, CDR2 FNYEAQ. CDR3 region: CASSSGGVSGELFF. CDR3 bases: TGTGCCAGCAGCTCCGGAGGGGTTTCCGGGGAGCTGTTTTTT.

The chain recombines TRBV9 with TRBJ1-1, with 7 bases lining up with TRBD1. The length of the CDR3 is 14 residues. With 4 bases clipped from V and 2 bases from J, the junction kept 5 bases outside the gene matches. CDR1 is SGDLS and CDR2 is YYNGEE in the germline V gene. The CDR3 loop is CASSRRGDNTEAFF. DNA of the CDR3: TGTGCCAGCAGCCGCAGGGGGGACAACACTGAAGCTTTCTTT.

The CDR3 DNA reads TGTGCCACCAGCAGCCCCACAGATACGCAGTATTTT. It yields the protein CATSSPTDTQYF. The genes are TRBV15 and TRBJ2-3; D ambiguous. Trimming cost V 3 bases and J 2 bases, with 3 bases left between them. The V gene's germline CDR1 is LNHNV and CDR2 YYDKDF (reference sequence). CDR3 length: 12 amino acids.

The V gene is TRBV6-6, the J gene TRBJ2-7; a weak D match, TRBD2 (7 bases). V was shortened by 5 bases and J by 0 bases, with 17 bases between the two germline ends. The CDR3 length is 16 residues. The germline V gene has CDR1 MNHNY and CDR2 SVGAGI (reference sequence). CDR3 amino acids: CASSQRGRGSSYEQYF. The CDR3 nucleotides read TGTGCCAGCAGTCAACGGGGGAGGGGGAGCTCCTACGAGCAGTACTTC.

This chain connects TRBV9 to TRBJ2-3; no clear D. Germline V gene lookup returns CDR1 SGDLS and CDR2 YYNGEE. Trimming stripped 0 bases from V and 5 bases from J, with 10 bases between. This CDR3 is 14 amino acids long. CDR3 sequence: CASSVDGSEDTQYF. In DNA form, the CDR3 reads TGTGCCAGCAGCGTAGATGGATCCGAAGATACGCAGTATTTT.

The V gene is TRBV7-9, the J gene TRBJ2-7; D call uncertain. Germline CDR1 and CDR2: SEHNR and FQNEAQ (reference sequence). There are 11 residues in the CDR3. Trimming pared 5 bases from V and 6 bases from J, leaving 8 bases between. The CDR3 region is CASSPKTEQYF. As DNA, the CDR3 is TGTGCCAGCAGCCCCAAGACCGAGCAGTACTTC.

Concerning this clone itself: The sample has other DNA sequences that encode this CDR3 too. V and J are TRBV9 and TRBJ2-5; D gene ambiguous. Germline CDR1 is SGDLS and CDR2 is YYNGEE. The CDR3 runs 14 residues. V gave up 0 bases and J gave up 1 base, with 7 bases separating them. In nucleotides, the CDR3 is TGTGCCAGCAGCGTAGGCCAGTCCCAAGAGACCCAGTACTTC. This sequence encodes CASSVGQSQETQYF.